This T cell receptor (beta chain) was retrieved from a study of molecular identifiers for immune sequencing clone quantification. Study context: In replicates, RNA taken from roughly 20,000 or 100,000 naive CD8 cells was divided five ways, and four portions underwent sequencing.

Input for naive CD8 libraries was about 18,000 to 1,100,000 sorted cells; the RNA fraction used was 10%, 30% or 50%. TCRdb reprocessed the PCR reads with MiXCR, giving one entry per CDR3 protein. This sample yields tens of thousands of distinct CDR3 sequences, of which roughly 24% are seen a single time; under 2% belongs to the top ten. This CDR3 is built from 12 residues. Germline CDR1 is MGHRA and CDR2 is YSYEKL. With 2 bases removed from V and 12 bases from J, the gap between germline ends came to 11 bases. As to this clonotype: This could be a read error, since a much larger clone is one nucleotide away.

The receptor's source is a human donor in good health. Some libraries in this study had Jurkat cell RNA spiked in. Sequencing was done on a sample of naive CD8+ T cells from blood, with Jurkat cell RNA spiked in. Noted subset: FACS-sorted CD8+CD4-CCR7+CD45RA+ naive T cells. V usage is TRBV4-1 and J usage is TRBJ2-1; D unclear. The CDR3 bases are TGCGCCAGCAGCCAACCTACTGATGGGCAGTTCTTC. Residues: CASSQPTDGQFF.